This TCR beta chain was sequenced during a study of Graves' ophthalmopathy and Graves' hyperthyroidism. Many counts were recorded for this clonotype. Its antigen is still unknown. Ages of hyperthyroidism patients ran from 18 to 65, and their diagnoses were new, under 2 months' duration. Patients were left out if they had other autoimmune diseases, uncontrolled infections, pregnancy or lactation. A 10 ml volume of fresh peripheral blood provided the PBMCs. As the template, RNA transcripts were used to amplify TCR beta CDR3 regions. HTBI primers were used in a first-round RT-PCR, which preceded a second-round multiplex PCR. Using its own MiXCR run on the multiplex PCR reads, TCRdb lists one record per CDR3 protein. The sample includes around 400,000 distinct CDR3 sequences, around 20% seen only once; the top ten take approximately 3.2%. General observations from the study: Among expanded thyroid clonotypes above 0.001 frequency, most also occurred in blood.

The specimen sequenced was peripheral blood. The TCR comes from a young woman with stable Graves' hyperthyroidism.

CDR3 loop: CASSSGDTSYGYTF. CDR3 nucleotides: TGTGCCAGCAGTTCAGGGGACACTAGCTATGGCTACACCTTC. J is TRBJ1-2 and V is TRBV2; D perhaps matches TRBD1 (6 bases). Trimming pared 5 bases from V and 4 bases from J, leaving 14 bases between. The CDR3 loop spans 14 amino acids. Germline V lookup: CDR1 SNHLY, CDR2 FYNNEI.